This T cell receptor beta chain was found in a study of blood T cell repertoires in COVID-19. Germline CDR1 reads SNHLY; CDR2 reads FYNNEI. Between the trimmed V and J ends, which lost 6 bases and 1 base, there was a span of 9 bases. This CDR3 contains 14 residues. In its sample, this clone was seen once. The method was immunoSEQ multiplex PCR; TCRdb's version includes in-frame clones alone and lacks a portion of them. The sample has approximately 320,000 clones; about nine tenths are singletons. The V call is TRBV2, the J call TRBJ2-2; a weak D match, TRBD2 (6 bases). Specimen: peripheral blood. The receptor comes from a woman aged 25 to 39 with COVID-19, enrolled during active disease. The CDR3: CASSGGLNTGELFF. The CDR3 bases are TGTGCCAGCAGCGGGGGACTGAACACCGGGGAGCTGTTTTTT. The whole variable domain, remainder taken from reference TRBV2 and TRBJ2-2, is EPEVTQTPSHQVTQMGQEVILRCVPISNHLYFYWYRQILGQKVEFLVSFYNNEISEKSEIFDDQFSVERPDGSNFTLKIRSTKLEDSAMYFCASSGGLNTGELFFGEGSRLTVL.